This T cell receptor beta chain was recorded in a study of blood T cell repertoires in COVID-19. CDR1 and CDR2 (germline): SGHRS, YFSETQ. The CDR3 sequence is 15 residues long. The V end lost 0 bases, the J end lost 3 bases, and 9 bases lay between the germline ends. Generated by immunoSEQ multiplex PCR, the TCRdb table keeps only in-frame clones and is missing some. Of roughly 240,000 clones detected, 86% appear once; the ten largest clones hold approximately 6%. The sequencing sample was made of peripheral blood. The chain has TRBV5-1 and TRBJ1-4, with TRBD1 as a possible D gene (5 bases). This TCR was recovered from a woman older than 75 with COVID-19, enrolled during active disease. CDR3 sequence: CASSLVPGANEKLFF. The CDR3 nucleotides read TGCGCCAGCAGCTTGGTTCCGGGGGCTAATGAAAAACTGTTTTTT. The full variable domain, completed using reference TRBV5-1 and TRBJ1-4, is KAGVTQTPRYLIKTRGQQVTLSCSPISGHRSVSWYQQTPGQGLQFLFEYFSETQRNKGNFPGRFSGRQFSNSRSEMNVSTLELGDSALYLCASSLVPGANEKLFFGSGTQLSVL.